The rows below give T cell receptor beta chains drawn from one sample of a study of regulatory T cells in long-lasting Graves disease. TCRdb analysed the multiplex PCR reads with MiXCR anew, one entry per CDR3 protein. The sample includes around 500,000 distinct CDR3 sequences, roughly 20% of them seen just once. Here the sequenced sample was peripheral blood mononuclear cells (PBMCs), taken when the disease was refractory, from a patient treated with antithyroid drugs. The receptor set was obtained from a female donor with Graves disease. Both conserved end residues are part of each CDR3. D genes are given only for firm matches. Size tells how often a clone was seen (once, few, many) or the class of an expanded clone, and some rows leave it out.

V gene: TRBV20-1; J gene: TRBJ2-5; CDR3 length: 15; clone size: many; D gene: TRBD2; CDR3 DNA: TGCAGTGCTAGAGAGATACTAGCGACCCAAGAGACCCAGTACTTC; CDR3 protein: CSAREILATQETQYF
V gene: TRBV20-1; J gene: TRBJ1-1; CDR3 length: 13; clone size: -; D gene: TRBD1; CDR3 DNA: TGCAGTGCAAAAGACAGGGTGAACACTGAAGCTTTCTTT; CDR3 protein: CSAKDRVNTEAFF
V gene: TRBV12-3/TRBV12-4; J gene: TRBJ2-7; CDR3 length: 20; clone size: many; D gene: TRBD2; CDR3 DNA: TGTGCCAGCAGTGGGGTTGGTTGGCTAGCGGACTCCACCGGGTCCTACGAGCAGTACTTC; CDR3 protein: CASSGVGWLADSTGSYEQYF
V gene: TRBV3-1; J gene: TRBJ2-7; CDR3 length: 14; clone size: few; D gene: -; CDR3 DNA: TGTGCCAGCAGCCTCTCGAATACCTACTACGAGCAGTACTTC; CDR3 protein: CASSLSNTYYEQYF
V gene: TRBV19; J gene: TRBJ1-5; CDR3 length: 13; clone size: -; D gene: -; CDR3 DNA: TGTGCCAGTAGTATAGAGAGCAATCAGCCCCAGCATTTT; CDR3 protein: CASSIESNQPQHF
V gene: TRBV6-4; J gene: TRBJ1-1; CDR3 length: 14; clone size: -; D gene: -; CDR3 DNA: TGTGCCAGCAGTTACTACTCAGCGGGAACTGAAGCTTTCTTT; CDR3 protein: CASSYYSAGTEAFF
V gene: TRBV12-3/TRBV12-4; J gene: TRBJ1-5; CDR3 length: 16; clone size: many; D gene: -; CDR3 DNA: TGTGCCAGCAGCCCCAGGAGGGGCGGGGGCAATCAGCCCCAGCATTTT; CDR3 protein: CASSPRRGGGNQPQHF
V gene: TRBV3-1; J gene: TRBJ2-3; CDR3 length: 15; clone size: -; D gene: TRBD2; CDR3 DNA: TGTGCCAGCAGCCCCGGGCCCGGGGGGGCAGATACGCAGTATTTT; CDR3 protein: CASSPGPGGADTQYF
V gene: TRBV30; J gene: TRBJ1-2; CDR3 length: 14; clone size: -; D gene: TRBD1; CDR3 DNA: TGTGCCTGGAGTACTGGACAGGGGGCTTCTGGCTACACCTTC; CDR3 protein: CAWSTGQGASGYTF
V gene: TRBV20-1; J gene: TRBJ2-5; CDR3 length: 15; clone size: many; D gene: -; CDR3 DNA: TGCAGTGTGCGTTTAATGGCCGTGTACCAAGAGACCCAGTACTTC; CDR3 protein: CSVRLMAVYQETQYF
V gene: TRBV28; J gene: TRBJ2-7; CDR3 length: 13; clone size: many; D gene: TRBD2; CDR3 DNA: TGTGCCACCCGACTAGCGGGGACCTACGAGCAGTACTTC; CDR3 protein: CATRLAGTYEQYF
V gene: TRBV28; J gene: TRBJ2-7; CDR3 length: 18; clone size: many; D gene: TRBD2; CDR3 DNA: TGTGCCAGCAGTTCAACGTCACTCGCCGGGACTAGCGGCAATAGGCAGTACTTC; CDR3 protein: CASSSTSLAGTSGNRQYF
V gene: TRBV24-1; J gene: TRBJ2-5; CDR3 length: 15; clone size: many; D gene: -; CDR3 DNA: TGTGCCACCAGTGAAGTCGCGACAGGAGTAGAGACCCAGTACTTC; CDR3 protein: CATSEVATGVETQYF
V gene: TRBV5-1; J gene: TRBJ2-1; CDR3 length: 17; clone size: few; D gene: -; CDR3 DNA: TGCGCCAGCAGCCCCATTGGTGCGGAAATATCCTACAATGAGCAGTTCTTC; CDR3 protein: CASSPIGAEISYNEQFF
V gene: TRBV28; J gene: TRBJ2-4; CDR3 length: 16; clone size: many; D gene: -; CDR3 DNA: TGTGCCAGCAGTGGTGTGGCGTGGGGAGCCAAAAACATTCAGTACTTC; CDR3 protein: CASSGVAWGAKNIQYF
V gene: TRBV15; J gene: TRBJ2-7; CDR3 length: 14; clone size: few; D gene: TRBD2; CDR3 DNA: TGTGCCACCAGCCCTGGTGGGGGGGACTACGAGCAGTACTTC; CDR3 protein: CATSPGGGDYEQYF
V gene: TRBV20-1; J gene: TRBJ2-7; CDR3 length: 14; clone size: many; D gene: -; CDR3 DNA: TGCAGTGCTAGAGAAGGAGCCGGTTCCTACGAGCAGTACTTC; CDR3 protein: CSAREGAGSYEQYF
V gene: TRBV30; J gene: TRBJ2-7; CDR3 length: 12; clone size: many; D gene: TRBD2; CDR3 DNA: TGTGCCTGGTCCGGGAGGGCCCTCGAGCAGTACTTC; CDR3 protein: CAWSGRALEQYF
V gene: TRBV29-1; J gene: TRBJ2-7; CDR3 length: 15; clone size: -; D gene: -; CDR3 DNA: TGCAGCGTTGCAGTGGCGGGGCGGGTAGGGTACGAGCAGTACTTC; CDR3 protein: CSVAVAGRVGYEQYF
V gene: TRBV5-4; J gene: TRBJ2-5; CDR3 length: 14; clone size: many; D gene: -; CDR3 DNA: TGTGCCAGCAGCTTGGGAACAGGGCAGGAGACCCAGTACTTC; CDR3 protein: CASSLGTGQETQYF
V gene: TRBV29-1; J gene: TRBJ1-1; CDR3 length: 13; clone size: -; D gene: -; CDR3 DNA: TGCAGCGCGGGACACCAGGAGAACACTGAAGCTTTCTTT; CDR3 protein: CSAGHQENTEAFF
V gene: TRBV7-3; J gene: TRBJ2-2; CDR3 length: 14; clone size: few; D gene: -; CDR3 DNA: TGTGCCAGCAGCTTAGGGGCTACACCCGGGGAGCTGTTTTTT; CDR3 protein: CASSLGATPGELFF
V gene: TRBV7-3; J gene: TRBJ2-7; CDR3 length: 15; clone size: few; D gene: TRBD2; CDR3 DNA: TGTGCCAGCAGCCCAGGGACTAGCGCAGCCTACGAGCAGTACTTC; CDR3 protein: CASSPGTSAAYEQYF
V gene: TRBV30; J gene: TRBJ2-7; CDR3 length: 13; clone size: few; D gene: -; CDR3 DNA: TGTGCCTGGAGAGCGAGCGGGCGTGGCGAGCAGTACTTC; CDR3 protein: CAWRASGRGEQYF
V gene: TRBV27; J gene: TRBJ2-1; CDR3 length: 16; clone size: -; D gene: TRBD2; CDR3 DNA: TGTGCCAGCAGTTTTGTAATGAGCGGGAGTTTCGATGAGCAGTTCTTC; CDR3 protein: CASSFVMSGSFDEQFF
V gene: TRBV28; J gene: TRBJ1-5; CDR3 length: 18; clone size: many; D gene: -; CDR3 DNA: TGTGCCAGCAGTCCTCCTGGGCATATGGGATATAGCAATCAGCCCCAGCATTTT; CDR3 protein: CASSPPGHMGYSNQPQHF
V gene: TRBV28; J gene: TRBJ2-5; CDR3 length: 15; clone size: many; D gene: TRBD2; CDR3 DNA: TGTGCCAGCAGTTTAGGACTAGTAGAAGAAGAGACCCAGTACTTC; CDR3 protein: CASSLGLVEEETQYF
V gene: TRBV6-1; J gene: TRBJ2-3; CDR3 length: 11; clone size: few; D gene: -; CDR3 DNA: TGTGCCAGCAGGGGTCAAGATACGCAGTATTTT; CDR3 protein: CASRGQDTQYF
V gene: TRBV28; J gene: TRBJ1-2; CDR3 length: 16; clone size: many; D gene: TRBD1; CDR3 DNA: TGTGCCAGCAGGGACCAGGGACAGGCCTTTGCCTATGGCTACACCTTC; CDR3 protein: CASRDQGQAFAYGYTF
V gene: TRBV30; J gene: TRBJ1-1; CDR3 length: 15; clone size: many; D gene: TRBD1; CDR3 DNA: TGTGCCTGGGACGCGACAGGGGCGTATTCGACTGAAGCTTTCTTT; CDR3 protein: CAWDATGAYSTEAFF
V gene: TRBV19; J gene: TRBJ2-7; CDR3 length: 13; clone size: -; D gene: -; CDR3 DNA: TGTGCCAGTAGTTGGGAGAAGGAGCGCGAGCAGTACTTC; CDR3 protein: CASSWEKEREQYF
V gene: TRBV27; J gene: TRBJ1-4; CDR3 length: 13; clone size: many; D gene: -; CDR3 DNA: TGTGCCAGCAGCCTATCTGCGCAAAGAGAACTGTTTTTT; CDR3 protein: CASSLSAQRELFF
V gene: TRBV2; J gene: TRBJ2-5; CDR3 length: 13; clone size: many; D gene: -; CDR3 DNA: TGTGCCAGCAGGCTCAGCTATATGGAGACCCAGTACTTC; CDR3 protein: CASRLSYMETQYF
V gene: TRBV12-3/TRBV12-4; J gene: TRBJ2-2; CDR3 length: 11; clone size: many; D gene: -; CDR3 DNA: TGTGCCAGCGATTTAGACGGGGAGCTGTTTTTT; CDR3 protein: CASDLDGELFF
V gene: TRBV27; J gene: TRBJ1-5; CDR3 length: 13; clone size: many; D gene: -; CDR3 DNA: TGTGCCAGCAGTTTATCGCTCAATCAGCCCCAGCATTTT; CDR3 protein: CASSLSLNQPQHF
V gene: TRBV19; J gene: TRBJ2-1; CDR3 length: 13; clone size: few; D gene: -; CDR3 DNA: TGTGCCAGTAGTATAGTTCCGGGATATGAGCAGTTCTTC; CDR3 protein: CASSIVPGYEQFF
V gene: TRBV11-2; J gene: TRBJ1-3; CDR3 length: 17; clone size: few; D gene: -; CDR3 DNA: TGTGCCAGCAGCTTAGATGTAGGGACCAGCTCTGGAAACACCATATATTTT; CDR3 protein: CASSLDVGTSSGNTIYF
V gene: TRBV15; J gene: TRBJ2-7; CDR3 length: 12; clone size: few; D gene: -; CDR3 DNA: TGTGCCACCAGCAGAGTAGGAAGCGAGCAGTACTTC; CDR3 protein: CATSRVGSEQYF
V gene: TRBV20-1; J gene: TRBJ2-5; CDR3 length: 14; clone size: many; D gene: TRBD1; CDR3 DNA: TGCAGTGCTGATATAACAGGGGGACAAGAGACCCAGTACTTC; CDR3 protein: CSADITGGQETQYF
V gene: TRBV6-1; J gene: TRBJ1-1; CDR3 length: 15; clone size: many; D gene: -; CDR3 DNA: TGTGCCAGCAGTGACCAGGGGATGGGGAACACTGAAGCTTTCTTT; CDR3 protein: CASSDQGMGNTEAFF
V gene: TRBV30; J gene: TRBJ2-7; CDR3 length: 11; clone size: -; D gene: -; CDR3 DNA: TGTGCCCTTCGGGACGGCTACGAGCAGTACTTC; CDR3 protein: CALRDGYEQYF
V gene: TRBV7-2; J gene: TRBJ2-7; CDR3 length: 12; clone size: many; D gene: -; CDR3 DNA: TGTGCCAGCAGCCCAGGGCTTGTAGAGCAGTACTTC; CDR3 protein: CASSPGLVEQYF
V gene: TRBV28; J gene: TRBJ1-1; CDR3 length: 13; clone size: many; D gene: -; CDR3 DNA: TGTGCCAGCGGCAGGAGTGGGAACACTGAAGCTTTCTTT; CDR3 protein: CASGRSGNTEAFF